Listed here are 4 T cell receptor beta chains from one sample, sequenced in a study of CXCR3-negative and CXCR3-positive naive CD8 T cells. General study results and limits: TRB CDR3 hydrophobicity was greater in CXCR3-positive naive cells than in CXCR3-negative naive cells.

No cognate antigen is known for these TCRs. Researchers prepared the TRB cDNA libraries using 5' RACE with UMI labels. From the 5' RACE reads, TCRdb lists one entry per CDR3 protein and no DNA. This sample's table has roughly 110,000 distinct CDR3 sequences. Specimen: naive CXCR3+ CD8+ T cells from blood. The subset: CD45RO-CCR7+CD27+CD95- naive CD8+ T cells expressing CXCR3 (TNR3+). The receptors here all came from a human donor in good health. Some clones in this sample may be carry-over from other donors' samples.

The chain employs TRBV10-1 and TRBJ1-1. CDR3 size: 15 residues. Germline CDR1 is WNHNN and CDR2 is SYGVQD (reference sequence). The CDR3 here is CASSDGMGTSVEAFF.

The J gene is TRBJ2-3, the V gene TRBV2. Germline CDR1 is SNHLY and CDR2 is FYNNEI. The CDR3 runs to 12 residues. Here the CDR3 reads CASSEWADTQYF.

The CDR3 sequence: CSARTLAPEAQYF. The chain carries TRBV20-1 and TRBJ2-3. CDR1 and CDR2 from the germline V gene are DFQATT and SNEGSKA (reference sequence). The CDR3 runs to 13 residues.

The chain uses TRBV5-6 and TRBJ1-4; there is no DNA to check the TCRdb D call of TRBD1. CDR3 length: 13 amino acids. Germline V gene data show CDR1 as SGHDT and CDR2 as YYEEEE. CDR3 residues: CASTTMGGEKLFF.